This T cell receptor (beta chain) came from a study of OX40 agonist ivuxolimab in advanced cancers. The wider study: Partial responses were observed in three patients, of whom one had hepatocellular carcinoma and two had cutaneous melanoma. Broader study findings: Averaged across samples, CD8+ T cells carried more expanded clones than CD4+ did.

Generated by immunoSEQ multiplex PCR, the TCRdb table keeps only in-frame clones and is missing some. The sample lists nearly 90,000 clones, 80% to 90% occurring once. Regarding this clone: As yet, its antigen is unknown.

V trimming: 4 bases; J trimming: 5 bases; junction bases outside the gene matches: 5. CDR3 length: 15 residues. Germline V gene sequence: CDR1 LGHNA, CDR2 YSLEER. J is TRBJ2-1 and V is TRBV4-3, with 10 bases that match TRBD2. The sequence was collected from an adult with an advanced solid tumor such as melanoma, head and neck, liver or kidney cancer. The starting material was CD4+ or CD8+ T cells sorted from blood, obtained in a trial of the OX40 agonist ivuxolimab. CDR3 sequence (DNA): TGCGCCAGCAGCCCCTTCGGACTAGCGGACAATGAGCAGTTCTTC. It is translated as CASSPFGLADNEQFF.